This T cell receptor beta chain was found in a study of blood T cell repertoires in COVID-19. Study-wide background: The origin of the acute and convalescent COVID-19 samples was the United States, Italy and Spain. PBMCs, B-cell-depleted T cells, or T cells provided the cDNA or gDNA that made up the material.

The CDR3 covers 13 residues. The V and J ends lost 5 bases and 9 bases respectively, with 14 bases between them. Germline V lookup: CDR1 MNHEY, CDR2 SMNVEV (reference sequence). The cohort comprised adults aged roughly 18 to 100 years residing in around 25 US areas. Participants had their cohort set by participant-reported clinical history. Profiled with immunoSEQ multiplex PCR; TCRdb holds only in-frame clones, not every one. Altogether 250,000 to 350,000 clones are present, 85% to 90% being singletons, with the ten largest covering under 11%. The sample comprised PBMCs or T cells enriched from blood (not recorded which). The TCR sequence derives from a woman aged 18 to 35 who had recovered from COVID-19. J is TRBJ1-5 and V is TRBV27; D ambiguous. CDR3 bases: TGTGCCAGCAGTCCCTCACCGTTCGGGCCCCAGCATTTT. Its translation: CASSPSPFGPQHF.